This T cell receptor (beta chain) appears in the sequencing data of a study of blood T cell repertoires in COVID-19. Study-level background: The United States, Italy and Spain provided the acute and convalescent COVID-19 samples. PBMCs, B-cell-depleted T cells, or T cells provided the cDNA or gDNA that made up the material.

The junction had 7 bases not matched to a gene; V was cut back by 1 base and J by 8 bases. The germline CDR1 and CDR2 sequences are MNHNS and SASEGT. CDR3 length equals 14 residues. In the authors' workflow: Amplified reference gene primers provided the basis for estimating nucleated cell counts. Profiling relied on immunoSEQ multiplex PCR, and the TCRdb table lists in-frame clones only, not all of them. V and J calls and clone size are copied from that table; D and trimming were computed from the DNA. The sample has around 250,000 clones, more than 75% seen once. The chain links TRBV6-1 to TRBJ1-2, with 7 bases identical to TRBD1. Input material: peripheral blood. The sequence derives from a man aged 80 or over with acute or convalescent COVID-19. The CDR3 here is CASSEVARGTGYTF. CDR3 in DNA: TGTGCCAGCAGTGAAGTTGCCAGGGGGACCGGCTACACCTTC.